This T cell receptor (beta chain) was captured by sequencing in a study of blood T cell repertoires in COVID-19. Across the whole study: There were acute and convalescent COVID-19 samples, and they came from the United States, Italy and Spain. PBMCs, B-cell-depleted T cells, or T cells provided the cDNA or gDNA that made up the material.

The CDR3 sequence is 16 residues long. The germline V gene encodes CDR1 MGHRA and CDR2 YSYEKL. V lost 4 bases and J lost 1, with 16 bases in between. Sequencing was performed with immunoSEQ multiplex PCR; in TCRdb, only in-frame clones are kept and a portion is missing. This table has about 290,000 clones, roughly 91% appearing once. What was sequenced was peripheral blood. The TCR sequence derives from a young woman with COVID-19, enrolled during active disease. This rearrangement joins TRBV4-1 to TRBJ2-5, with D possibly matching TRBD1 (6 bases). The CDR3 coding sequence is TGCGCCAGCAGCCTGTCAGCCGGGACAATCCAAGAGACCCAGTACTTC. Its protein product is CASSLSAGTIQETQYF.